This TCR beta chain was sequenced in a study of blood T cell repertoires in COVID-19. Study background: COVID-19 samples, acute and convalescent, were from the United States, Italy and Spain. T cells, B-cell-depleted T cells, or PBMCs provided the cDNA or gDNA that served as material.

Assay: immunoSEQ multiplex PCR; the TCRdb copy retains only in-frame clones and omits some. The sample consists of 75,000 to 90,000 clones, 90% to 95% of them appearing once. V lost 8 bases to trimming and J lost 1 base, with 11 bases between them. The CDR3 loop spans 13 amino acids. In germline, CDR1 is LGHNT, CDR2 FRNRAP. The sequence was obtained from a woman between 45 and 60 years old in a cohort sampled during active COVID-19. This chain uses TRBV12-5 with TRBJ1-1; D unclear. Sequencing input: peripheral blood. The CDR3 bases are TGTGCTAGTACCCCGCAGTGGAACACTGAAGCTTTCTTT. Its translation is CASTPQWNTEAFF.